The present T cell receptor (beta chain) was sequenced within a study of shared clonotypes between healthy human individuals. The CDR3 is made up of 12 amino acids. The V segment lost 6 bases and the J segment 6 bases; nucleotides outside the gene matches: 4. CDR1 is MNHEY, CDR2 SMNVEV, per germline (reference sequence). Positively selected for CCR7, the CD45RO-negative cells used as naive CD8 cells excluded terminally differentiated effector memory CD45RA+ cells. Produced via immunoSEQ multiplex PCR; TCRdb's table is partial and in-frame only. The sample records roughly 550,000 clones, 95% being singletons. A remark on this clone: At the DNA level, this CDR3 is encoded by other sequences in the same sample as well.

This TCR came from a woman in her thirties in good health. What was sequenced was naive CD8+ T cells sorted from blood. The gene calls are TRBV27 and TRBJ1-1, with 7 bases matching TRBD1. The CDR3 spells CASSSGGAEAFF. The CDR3, as DNA: TGTGCCAGCAGCTCAGGGGGAGCTGAAGCTTTCTTT.